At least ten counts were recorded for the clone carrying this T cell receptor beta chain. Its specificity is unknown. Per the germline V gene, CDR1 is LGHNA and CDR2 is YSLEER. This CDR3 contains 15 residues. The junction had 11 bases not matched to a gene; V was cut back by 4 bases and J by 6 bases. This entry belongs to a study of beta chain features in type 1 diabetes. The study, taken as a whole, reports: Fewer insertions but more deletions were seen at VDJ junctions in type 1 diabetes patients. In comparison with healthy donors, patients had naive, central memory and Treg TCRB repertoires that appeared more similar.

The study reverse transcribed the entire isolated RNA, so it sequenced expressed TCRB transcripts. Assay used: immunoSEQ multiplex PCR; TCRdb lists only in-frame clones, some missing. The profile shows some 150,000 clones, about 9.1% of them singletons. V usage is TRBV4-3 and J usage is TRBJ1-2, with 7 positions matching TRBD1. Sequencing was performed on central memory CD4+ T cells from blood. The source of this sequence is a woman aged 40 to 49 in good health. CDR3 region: CASSLLHDRVDGYTF. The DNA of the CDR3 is TGCGCCAGCAGCCTCCTACACGACAGGGTGGATGGCTACACCTTC.